This note documents a single T cell receptor beta chain sequence. This clonotype showed up many times. Its antigen is unknown. Per-base qualities were not stored, and no clone one base away is much larger. This beta chain appears as a stray read in a library generated for alpha chains; its size is not informative. The intended sense of this specimen's time point label: sample taken at primary tumor resection. Samples were obtained from approximately 76 patients with early-stage, untreated non-small cell lung cancer from the lung TRACERx cohort. For TCR sequencing, whole RNA was extracted from tumor and nontumor lung tissue, or from cryopreserved PBMC samples, and no cell sorting was done. A patient was chosen for TCR sequencing only when enough RNA was available from at least two tumor regions. A lung pathologist reviewed the tumor and adjacent nontumor lung specimens before the specimens were selected.

The library was generated by 5' RACE. Sequencing instrument: NextSeq 500. In the TCR library protocol, a unique molecular identifier was attached to each TCR cDNA molecule so that PCR and sequencing errors could be corrected. In the original analysis: TCR identification, UMI-based error correction and CDR3 extraction were all carried out with Decombinator tools. TCRs above a frequency of 2 per 1,000, corresponding to the top 1% of the tumor frequency distribution, were defined as expanded. Expanded tumor TCRs were classed as regional if statistically deemed absent (corrected P<0.05) from at least one tumor region, otherwise ubiquitous. Renyi diversity was calculated using the R vegan package after each repertoire was subsampled 100 times to 5,000 TCRs. CDR3 similarity networks were built from amino acid triplet string-kernel similarity, connecting CDR3s with pairwise similarity above 0.82. In TCRdb, the public reads were trimmed at Q25 with fastp and aligned with MiXCR, with productive beta chains retained. Every entry covers one CDR3 protein and lists the most common genes and DNA from its rows. TCRdb, not the original authors, processed these V and J calls. In this sample the table shows over 15,000 distinct CDR3 sequences, 6.2% of which occur a single time. Approximately 6.8% of the sample is in the top ten clones.

The sample comes from a study of spatial heterogeneity in lung cancer (dated by TCRdb to between 2018 and 2021). For the study in its entirety: Beta-chain transcripts were consistently detected in greater numbers than alpha-chain transcripts, which likely reflected higher beta-chain transcript abundance. In tumor regions, TCR transcript counts showed a strong correlation with a T cell transcriptional module score from matched bulk RNA-seq. In the raw uncorrected reads, each unique combination of TCR and UMI appeared more than ten times on average. TCR alpha and beta repertoires were quantitatively compared across multiple tumor regions, matched nontumor lung and blood in non-small cell lung cancer. TCR repertoire features were related to nonsynonymous mutation counts determined by whole-exome sequencing of tumor tissue. At surgery, both alpha and beta chains were TCR-sequenced in roughly 230 tumor regions, approximately 64 matched nontumor lung samples and a few dozen PBMC samples. Findings and caveats that apply to the study as a whole: The tumor nonsynonymous mutation count correlated with the number of expanded intratumoral alpha and beta TCRs. TCR-seq coverage of tumor T cells was estimated to be only approximately 7.3% for alpha chains and more than 11% for beta chains. Additional single-cell paired TCR alpha and beta sequencing was considered necessary to confirm, at a functional level, the hypothesis that regional TCRs recognize regional mutations. Counts of ubiquitous and regional expanded TCRs correlated with counts of ubiquitous and regional nonsynonymous mutations, respectively.

CDR3 length: 15 amino acids, cysteine to phenylalanine. Only the CDR3 DNA stays, 45 bases, in frame from base 1. Reading the germline V gene (reference sequence) gives CDR1 DFQATT and CDR2 SNEGSKA. V and J are trimmed by 1 base and 0 bases, and the gene matches miss 3 bases of the junction. The receptor was isolated from a male donor with early-stage non-small cell lung cancer. Specimen: lung tumor tissue, collected at surgery. The chain is encoded by TRBV20-1 joined to TRBJ2-3, with 8 junctional bases fitting TRBD2. The CDR3 reads as follows: CSARAASGSTDTQYF. The nucleotide sequence reads TGCAGTGCTAGAGCGGCTAGCGGGAGCACAGATACGCAGTATTTT.